The TCR beta chain described here comes from a study of early T cells in non-severe SARS-CoV-2 infection (dated by TCRdb to the early 2020s). In the study overall: Bulk RNA from unsorted whole blood was used for TCR sequencing, so alpha and beta chains could not be paired. What the work shows at the level of the full study, not this receptor alone: VDJdb matching was skewed toward anti-spike CD8 responses and likely underestimated virus-specific expansions by missing private and CD4 specificities.

Library preparation employed 5' RACE. The data were produced on a NextSeq 500. The TCR library protocol attached unique molecular identifiers to individual cDNA molecules to correct for sequencing error and PCR bias. Sequencing covered both TCR alpha and beta chains, and within each sample the abundances of alpha and beta sequences were tightly co-correlated. Concerning the study's data processing: Decombinator V4 was used to annotate the V gene, J gene and CDR3 of the TCR sequences. TCRs were defined as expanded if a significant change between any two time points was detected under a Poisson model with p below 0.0001. Abundances of TCRs were expressed as counts per million after normalisation to the total number of TCRs sequenced in each sample. TRAV1-2 paired with TRAJ12, TRAJ20 or TRAJ33 defined MAIT TCRs, while TRAV10 paired with TRAJ18 defined iNKT TCRs. VDJdb, accessed 1 November 2021, was searched for CMV, EBV and SARS-CoV-2 annotated TCRs, excluding TCRs annotated for multiple antigens. The public reads were reanalyzed by TCRdb: fastp trimming at Q25, MiXCR alignment, in-frame beta chains only. Each entry merges the rows of one CDR3 protein and shows their most common DNA and genes. It is TCRdb's table, rather than the study itself, that gives the V and J calls and clone size. The sample table lists some 30,000 distinct CDR3 sequences, 4.5% of them with a count of one. 6.3% of the sample is held by the ten biggest clonotypes.

Ends trimmed: V by 6 bases, J by 7 bases; bases unmatched to a gene: 5. The CDR3 runs 13 residues from the cysteine to the phenylalanine. Only CDR3 DNA is held: 39 bases, read in frame from base 1. According to the germline V gene (reference sequence), CDR1 reads DFQATT and CDR2 reads SNEGSKA. This clonotype has just a few counts. Its antigen remains unidentified. Nothing much larger sits one base from this clone, and base qualities are not available. A case-control design nested within a healthcare worker cohort in London, UK, was used, with weekly nasopharyngeal swab PCR tests and blood sampling performed. Healthcare workers were enrolled in the week of the UK lockdown, from 23 to 31 March 2020, and were followed every week for up to roughly 16 weeks.

This sequence was found in an adult who was a healthcare worker with PCR-confirmed SARS-CoV-2 infection or an uninfected control (not recorded which). The chain was built from TRBV20-1 and TRBJ2-1, with 11 bases matching TRBD1. What was sequenced was whole blood. The sequence in DNA is TGCAGTGCCCTGGACAGGGGGCCGAATGAGCAGTTCTTC. It specifies CSALDRGPNEQFF.